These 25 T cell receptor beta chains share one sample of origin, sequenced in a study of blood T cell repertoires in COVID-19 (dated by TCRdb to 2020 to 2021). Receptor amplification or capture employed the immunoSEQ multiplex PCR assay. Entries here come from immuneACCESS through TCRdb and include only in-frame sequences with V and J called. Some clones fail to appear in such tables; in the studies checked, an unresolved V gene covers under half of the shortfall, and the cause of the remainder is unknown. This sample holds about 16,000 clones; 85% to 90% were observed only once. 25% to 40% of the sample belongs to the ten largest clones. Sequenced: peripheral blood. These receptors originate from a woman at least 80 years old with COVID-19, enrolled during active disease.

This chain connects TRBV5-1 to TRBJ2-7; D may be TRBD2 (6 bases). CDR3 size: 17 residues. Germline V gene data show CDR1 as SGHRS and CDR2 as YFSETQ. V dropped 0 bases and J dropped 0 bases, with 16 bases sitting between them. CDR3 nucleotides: TGCGCCAGCAGCTTGGGGCCCCCCGGGAGCTCCTCCTACGAGCAGTACTTC. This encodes CASSLGPPGSSSYEQYF.

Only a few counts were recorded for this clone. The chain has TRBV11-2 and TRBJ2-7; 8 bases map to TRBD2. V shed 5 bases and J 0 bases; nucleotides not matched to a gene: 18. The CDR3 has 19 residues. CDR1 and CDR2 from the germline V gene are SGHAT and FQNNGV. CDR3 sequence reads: CASSQSLSAVSGSSYEQYF. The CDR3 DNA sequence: TGTGCCAGCAGCCAATCCCTTTCCGCGGTGAGCGGGAGCTCCTACGAGCAGTACTTC.

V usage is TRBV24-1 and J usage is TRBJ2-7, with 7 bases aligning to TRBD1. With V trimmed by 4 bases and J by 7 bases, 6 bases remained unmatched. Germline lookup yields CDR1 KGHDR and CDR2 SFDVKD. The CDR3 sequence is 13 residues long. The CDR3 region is CATSEPGQREQYF. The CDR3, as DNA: TGTGCCACCAGTGAGCCGGGACAGCGGGAGCAGTACTTC.

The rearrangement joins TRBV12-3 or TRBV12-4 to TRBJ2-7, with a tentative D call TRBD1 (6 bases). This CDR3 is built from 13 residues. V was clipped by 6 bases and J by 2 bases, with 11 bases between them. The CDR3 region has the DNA TGTGCCAGCAGAGGGGGACGGACCTACGAGCAGTACTTC. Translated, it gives CASRGGRTYEQYF.

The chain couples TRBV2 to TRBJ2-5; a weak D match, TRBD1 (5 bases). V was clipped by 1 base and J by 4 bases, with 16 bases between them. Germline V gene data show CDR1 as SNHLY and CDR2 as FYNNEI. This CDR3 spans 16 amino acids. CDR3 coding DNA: TGTGCCAGCAGTGAAGGTTCAAGGGGCCGGTCAGAGACCCAGTACTTC. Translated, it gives CASSEGSRGRSETQYF.

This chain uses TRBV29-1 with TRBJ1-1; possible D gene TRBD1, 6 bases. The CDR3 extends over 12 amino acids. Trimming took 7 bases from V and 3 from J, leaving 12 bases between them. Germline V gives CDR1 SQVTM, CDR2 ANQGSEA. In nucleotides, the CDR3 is TGCAGCGGTCTAACAGGGTACACTGAAGCTTTCTTT. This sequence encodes CSGLTGYTEAFF.

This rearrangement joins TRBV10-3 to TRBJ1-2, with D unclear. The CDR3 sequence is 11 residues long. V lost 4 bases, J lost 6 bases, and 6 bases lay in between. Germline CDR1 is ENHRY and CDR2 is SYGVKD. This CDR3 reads CAISVRDGYTF. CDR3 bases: TGTGCCATCAGTGTTCGGGATGGCTACACCTTC.

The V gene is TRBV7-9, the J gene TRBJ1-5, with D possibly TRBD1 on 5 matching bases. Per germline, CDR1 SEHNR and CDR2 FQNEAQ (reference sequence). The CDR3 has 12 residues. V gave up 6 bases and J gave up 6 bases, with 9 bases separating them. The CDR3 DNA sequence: TGTGCCAGCAGTCTGGGGGGTCAGCCCCAGCATTTT. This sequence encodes CASSLGGQPQHF. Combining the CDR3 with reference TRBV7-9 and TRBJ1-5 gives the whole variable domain DTGVSQNPRHKITKRGQNVTFRCDPISEHNRLYWYRQTLGQGPEFLTYFQNEAQLEKSRLLSDRFSAERPKGSFSTLEIQRTEQGDSAMYLCASSLGGQPQHFGDGTRLSIL.

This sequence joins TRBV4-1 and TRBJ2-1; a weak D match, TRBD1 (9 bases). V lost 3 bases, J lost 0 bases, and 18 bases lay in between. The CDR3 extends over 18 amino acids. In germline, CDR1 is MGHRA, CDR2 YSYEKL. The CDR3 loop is CASSHTGGSGSSYNEQFF. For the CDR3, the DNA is TGCGCCAGCAGCCACACAGGGGGCAGCGGGAGCTCCTACAATGAGCAGTTCTTC.

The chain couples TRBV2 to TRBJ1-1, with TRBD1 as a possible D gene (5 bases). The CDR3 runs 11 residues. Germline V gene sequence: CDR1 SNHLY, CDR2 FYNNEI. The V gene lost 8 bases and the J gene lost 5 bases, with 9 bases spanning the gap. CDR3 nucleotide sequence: TGTGCCAGCGGGGCAATGACTGAAGCTTTCTTT. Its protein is CASGAMTEAFF.

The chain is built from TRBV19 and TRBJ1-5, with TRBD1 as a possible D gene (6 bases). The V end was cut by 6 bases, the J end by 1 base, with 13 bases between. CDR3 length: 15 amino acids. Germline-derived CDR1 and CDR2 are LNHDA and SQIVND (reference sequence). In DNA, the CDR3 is TGTGCCAGTAGGGACAGAGATTTAAGCAATCAGCCCCAGCATTTT. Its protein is CASRDRDLSNQPQHF. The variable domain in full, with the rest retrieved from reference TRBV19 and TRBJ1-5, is DGGITQSPKYLFRKEGQNVTLSCEQNLNHDAMYWYRQDPGQGLRLIYYSQIVNDFQKGDIAEGYSVSREKKESFPLTVTSAQKNPTAFYLCASRDRDLSNQPQHFGDGTRLSIL.

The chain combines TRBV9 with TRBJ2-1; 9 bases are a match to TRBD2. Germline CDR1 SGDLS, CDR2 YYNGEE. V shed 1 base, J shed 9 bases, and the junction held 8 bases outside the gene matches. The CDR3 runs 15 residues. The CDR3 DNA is TGTGCCAGCAGCGTATCGACTAGCGGAAATACTGAGCAGTTCTTC. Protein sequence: CASSVSTSGNTEQFF.

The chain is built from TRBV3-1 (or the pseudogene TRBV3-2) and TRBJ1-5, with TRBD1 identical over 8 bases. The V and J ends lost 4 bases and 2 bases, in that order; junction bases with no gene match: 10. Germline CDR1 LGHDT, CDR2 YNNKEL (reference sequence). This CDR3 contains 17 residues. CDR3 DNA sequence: TGTGCCAGCAGCCTTCGACAGGGGAATTGGGGCAATCAGCCCCAGCATTTT. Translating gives CASSLRQGNWGNQPQHF.

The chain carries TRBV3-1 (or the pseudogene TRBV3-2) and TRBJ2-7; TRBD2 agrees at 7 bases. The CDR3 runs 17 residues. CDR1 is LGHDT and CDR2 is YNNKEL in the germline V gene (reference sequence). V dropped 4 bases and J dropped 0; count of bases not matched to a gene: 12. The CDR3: CASSLYPLAGFSYEQYF. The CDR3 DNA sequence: TGTGCCAGCAGCCTATATCCATTAGCGGGTTTCTCCTACGAGCAGTACTTC.

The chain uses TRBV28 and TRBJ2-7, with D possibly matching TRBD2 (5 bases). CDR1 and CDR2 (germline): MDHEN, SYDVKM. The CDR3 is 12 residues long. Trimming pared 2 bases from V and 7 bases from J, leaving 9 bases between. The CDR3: CASSLGTGEQYF. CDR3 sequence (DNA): TGTGCCAGCAGTTTAGGTACGGGAGAGCAGTACTTC.

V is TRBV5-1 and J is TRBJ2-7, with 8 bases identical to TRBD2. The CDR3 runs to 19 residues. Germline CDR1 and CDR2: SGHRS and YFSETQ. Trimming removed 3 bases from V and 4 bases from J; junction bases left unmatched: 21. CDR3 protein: CASSYGTPVSGERTYEQYF. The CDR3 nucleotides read TGCGCCAGCAGCTATGGGACCCCCGTTAGCGGGGAGCGGACGTACGAGCAGTACTTC.

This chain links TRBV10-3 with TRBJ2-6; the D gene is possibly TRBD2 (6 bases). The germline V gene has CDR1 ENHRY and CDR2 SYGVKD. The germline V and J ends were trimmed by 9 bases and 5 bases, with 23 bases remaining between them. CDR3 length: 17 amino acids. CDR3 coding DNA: TGTGCCATGGGCGGGGCAGGCACTGTCGATAGGGCCAACGTCCTGACTTTC. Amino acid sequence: CAMGGAGTVDRANVLTF.

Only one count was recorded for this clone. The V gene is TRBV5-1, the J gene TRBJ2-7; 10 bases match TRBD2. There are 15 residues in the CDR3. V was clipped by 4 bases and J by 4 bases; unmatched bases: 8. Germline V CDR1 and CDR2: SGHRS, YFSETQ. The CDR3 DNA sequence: TGCGCCAGCAGCGGGGACCTAGCGGGAGTGTACGAGCAGTACTTC. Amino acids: CASSGDLAGVYEQYF.

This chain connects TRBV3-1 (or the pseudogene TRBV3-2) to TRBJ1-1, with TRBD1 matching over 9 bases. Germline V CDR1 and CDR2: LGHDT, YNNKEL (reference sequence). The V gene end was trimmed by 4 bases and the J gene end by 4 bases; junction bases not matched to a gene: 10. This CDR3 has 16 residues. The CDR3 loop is CASSLGTGRGITEAFF. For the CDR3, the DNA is TGTGCCAGCAGCCTAGGGACAGGGAGAGGGATCACTGAAGCTTTCTTT.

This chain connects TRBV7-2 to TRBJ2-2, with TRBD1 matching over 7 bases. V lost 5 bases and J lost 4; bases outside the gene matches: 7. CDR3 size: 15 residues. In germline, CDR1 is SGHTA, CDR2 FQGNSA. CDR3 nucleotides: TGTGCCAGCAGCCCCGACAGGGCTTTCACCGGGGAGCTGTTTTTT. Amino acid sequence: CASSPDRAFTGELFF.

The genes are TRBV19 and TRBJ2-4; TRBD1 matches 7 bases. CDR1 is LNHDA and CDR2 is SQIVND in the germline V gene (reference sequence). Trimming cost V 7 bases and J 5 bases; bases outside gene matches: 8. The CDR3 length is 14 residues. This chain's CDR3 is CASTLRTGENIQYF. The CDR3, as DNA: TGTGCCAGTACCCTAAGGACAGGAGAAAACATTCAGTACTTC.

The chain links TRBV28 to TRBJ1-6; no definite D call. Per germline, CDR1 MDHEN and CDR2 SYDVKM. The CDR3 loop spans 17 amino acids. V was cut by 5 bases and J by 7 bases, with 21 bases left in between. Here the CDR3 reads CASSPPRGGLKNSPLHF. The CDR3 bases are TGTGCCAGCAGTCCTCCACGCGGCGGCCTCAAAAATTCACCCCTCCACTTT.

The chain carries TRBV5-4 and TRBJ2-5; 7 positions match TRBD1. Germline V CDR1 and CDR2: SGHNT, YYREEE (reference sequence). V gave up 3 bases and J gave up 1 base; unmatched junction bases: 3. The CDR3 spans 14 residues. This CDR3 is CASSSGTAQETQYF. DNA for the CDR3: TGTGCCAGCAGCTCAGGGACAGCCCAAGAGACCCAGTACTTC.

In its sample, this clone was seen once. DNA for the CDR3: TGTGCCAGCAGTGAAACCCGGTCTAGCGTTGGCGAGCAGTACTTC. Its translation: CASSETRSSVGEQYF. The V and J genes are TRBV2 and TRBJ2-7; possible D gene TRBD2, 6 bases. The CDR3 totals 15 residues. Germline loops: CDR1 SNHLY, CDR2 FYNNEI. V was clipped by 2 bases and J by 6 bases, with 17 bases between them. Complete variable domain (other parts from reference TRBV2 and TRBJ2-7): EPEVTQTPSHQVTQMGQEVILRCVPISNHLYFYWYRQILGQKVEFLVSFYNNEISEKSEIFDDQFSVERPDGSNFTLKIRSTKLEDSAMYFCASSETRSSVGEQYFGPGTRLTVT.

CDR3 DNA: TGTGCCAGCAGCTTAAGAGGGCCCTCCTACGAGCAGTACTTC. Translation: CASSLRGPSYEQYF. This sequence joins TRBV7-3 and TRBJ2-7, with D tentatively TRBD2 (5 bases). Trimming took off 1 base at V and 0 bases at J, with 7 bases between the two ends. This CDR3 contains 14 residues. CDR1 is SGHTA, CDR2 FQGTGA, per germline. Based on the CDR3 plus reference TRBV7-3 and TRBJ2-7, the full variable domain is GAGVSQTPSNKVTEKGKYVELRCDPISGHTALYWYRQSLGQGPEFLIYFQGTGAADDSGLPNDRFFAVRPEGSVSTLKIQRTERGDSAVYLCASSLRGPSYEQYFGPGTRLTVT.